This T cell receptor (beta chain) originates from a study of blood T cell repertoires in COVID-19. Study context: Specimens from acute and convalescent COVID-19 originated in the United States, Italy and Spain. Sample material is recorded as cDNA or gDNA derived from T cells, B-cell-depleted T cells, or PBMCs.

Authors' processing steps: Reference gene primer amplification yielded estimated nucleated cell counts. Assay: immunoSEQ multiplex PCR; the TCRdb copy retains only in-frame clones and omits some. V and J calls and clone size come straight from that table; D and trimming were deduced from the DNA. The table records a few hundred thousand clones, roughly 90% of them present only once. Germline loops: CDR1 MNHNY, CDR2 SVGAGI (reference sequence). The CDR3 loop spans 15 amino acids. The J segment lost 5 bases and the V segment lost 8 bases, leaving 12 bases of the junction unmatched. This TCR came from a woman in her sixties with acute or convalescent COVID-19. The V and J genes are TRBV6-6 and TRBJ2-1, with 7 bases identical to TRBD2. The sequenced sample was peripheral blood. The CDR3 region has the DNA TGTGCCAGCTCCCATTGGAGGGAGGGGCACAATGAGCAGTTCTTC. Translating gives CASSHWREGHNEQFF.